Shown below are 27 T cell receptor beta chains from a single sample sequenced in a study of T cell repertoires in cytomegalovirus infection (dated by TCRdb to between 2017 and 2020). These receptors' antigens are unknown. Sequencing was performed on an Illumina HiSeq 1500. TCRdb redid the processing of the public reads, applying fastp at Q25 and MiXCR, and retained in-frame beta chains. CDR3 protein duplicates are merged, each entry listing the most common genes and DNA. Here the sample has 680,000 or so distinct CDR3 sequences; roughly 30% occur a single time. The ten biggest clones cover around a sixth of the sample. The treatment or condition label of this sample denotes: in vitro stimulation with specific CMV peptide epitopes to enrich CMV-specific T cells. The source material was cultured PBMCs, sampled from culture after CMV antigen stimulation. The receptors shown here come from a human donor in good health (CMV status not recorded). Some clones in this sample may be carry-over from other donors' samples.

The CDR3 bases are TGTGCCAGCAGCACAAGGACAGGCAATCAGCCCCAGCATTTT. As protein: CASSTRTGNQPQHF. This chain uses TRBV7-2 with TRBJ1-5, with TRBD1 as a possible D gene (6 bases). The CDR3 spans 14 residues. Trimming stripped 5 bases from V and 2 bases from J, with 10 bases between. CDR1 SGHTA and CDR2 FQGNSA come from the germline V gene.

The DNA of the CDR3 is TGCAGTGCTTTCCATCCAGGGGCCGATTCACCCCTCCACTTT. This gives the protein CSAFHPGADSPLHF. The gene calls are TRBV20-1 and TRBJ1-6; the D gene is possibly TRBD1 (6 bases). V was shortened by 5 bases and J by 8 bases, with 16 bases between the two germline ends. Germline CDR1 and CDR2: DFQATT and SNEGSKA (reference sequence). The CDR3 is 14 amino acids.

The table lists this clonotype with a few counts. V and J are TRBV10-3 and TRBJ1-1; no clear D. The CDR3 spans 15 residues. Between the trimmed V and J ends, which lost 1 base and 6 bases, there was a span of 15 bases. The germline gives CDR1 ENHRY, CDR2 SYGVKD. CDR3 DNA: TGTGCCATCAGTGAGTTGCCGACCGGTGACGCTGAAGCTTTCTTT. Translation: CAISELPTGDAEAFF.

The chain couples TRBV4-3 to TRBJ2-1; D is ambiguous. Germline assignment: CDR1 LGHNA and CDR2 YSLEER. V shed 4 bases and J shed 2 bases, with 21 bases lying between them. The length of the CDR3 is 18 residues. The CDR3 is CASSLTSGPAGPYNEQFF. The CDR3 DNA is TGCGCCAGCAGCCTTACTTCCGGGCCCGCCGGTCCCTACAATGAGCAGTTCTTC.

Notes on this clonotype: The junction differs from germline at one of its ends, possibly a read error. Here the CDR3 DNA reads TGTGCCAGCAGCCAAGTACAGGGATACACAGATACGCAGTATTTT. Translating it yields CASSQVQGYTDTQYF. The chain uses TRBV4-1 and TRBJ2-3; the D gene is possibly TRBD1 (6 bases). Germline CDR1 MGHRA, CDR2 YSYEKL. The CDR3 is 15 amino acids.

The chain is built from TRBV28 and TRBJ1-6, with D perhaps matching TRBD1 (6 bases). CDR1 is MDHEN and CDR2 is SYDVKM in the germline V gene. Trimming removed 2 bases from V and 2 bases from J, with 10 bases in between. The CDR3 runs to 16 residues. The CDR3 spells CASSLTGSPYNSPLHF. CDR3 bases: TGTGCCAGCAGTTTAACAGGGTCCCCCTATAATTCACCCCTCCACTTT.

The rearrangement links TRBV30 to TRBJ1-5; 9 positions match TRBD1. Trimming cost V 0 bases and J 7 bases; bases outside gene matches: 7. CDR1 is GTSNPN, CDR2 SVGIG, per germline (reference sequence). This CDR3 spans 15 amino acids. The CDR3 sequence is CAWSVGTGSLQPQHF. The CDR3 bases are TGTGCCTGGAGTGTTGGGACAGGGAGTTTGCAGCCCCAGCATTTT.

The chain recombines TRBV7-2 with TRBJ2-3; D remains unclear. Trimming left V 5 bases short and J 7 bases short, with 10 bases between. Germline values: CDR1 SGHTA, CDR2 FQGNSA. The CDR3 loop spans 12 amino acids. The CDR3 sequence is CASSPDPYTQYF. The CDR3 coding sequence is TGTGCCAGCAGCCCGGACCCGTATACGCAGTATTTT.

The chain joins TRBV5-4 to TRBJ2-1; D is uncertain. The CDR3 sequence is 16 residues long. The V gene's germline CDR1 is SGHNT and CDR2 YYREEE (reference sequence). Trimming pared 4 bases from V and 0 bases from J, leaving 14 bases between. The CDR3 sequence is CASSLMASASYNEQFF. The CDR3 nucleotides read TGTGCCAGCAGCCTGATGGCGTCGGCCTCCTACAATGAGCAGTTCTTC.

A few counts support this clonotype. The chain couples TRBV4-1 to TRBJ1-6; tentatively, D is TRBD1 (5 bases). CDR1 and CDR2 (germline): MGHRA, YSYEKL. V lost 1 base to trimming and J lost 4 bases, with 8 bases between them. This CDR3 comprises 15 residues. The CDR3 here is CASSQGDGYNSPLHF. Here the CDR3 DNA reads TGCGCCAGCAGCCAAGGGGACGGTTATAATTCACCCCTCCACTTT.

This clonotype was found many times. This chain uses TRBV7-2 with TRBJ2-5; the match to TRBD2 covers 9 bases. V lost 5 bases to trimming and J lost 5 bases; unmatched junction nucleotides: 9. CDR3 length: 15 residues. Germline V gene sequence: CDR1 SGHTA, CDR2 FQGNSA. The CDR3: CASSPQRGEGETQYF. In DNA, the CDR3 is TGTGCCAGCAGCCCACAGCGGGGGGAGGGGGAGACCCAGTACTTC.

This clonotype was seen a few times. The CDR3, as DNA: TGTGCCAGCAGCCATCAGGGGGTAAAGGGCACCGGGGAGCTGTTTTTT. Translated, it gives CASSHQGVKGTGELFF. This chain joins TRBV11-2 and TRBJ2-2; 7 bases are a match to TRBD1. The CDR3 loop spans 16 amino acids. The V gene end was trimmed by 5 bases and the J gene end by 4 bases; junction bases not matched to a gene: 10. The germline V gene has CDR1 SGHAT and CDR2 FQNNGV.

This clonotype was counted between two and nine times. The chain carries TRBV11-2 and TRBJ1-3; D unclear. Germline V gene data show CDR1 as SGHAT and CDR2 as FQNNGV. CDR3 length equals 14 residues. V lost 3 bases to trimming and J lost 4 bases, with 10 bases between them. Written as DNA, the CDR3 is TGTGCCAGCAGCTTGAGGGTTGGCGGAAACACCATATATTTT. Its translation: CASSLRVGGNTIYF.

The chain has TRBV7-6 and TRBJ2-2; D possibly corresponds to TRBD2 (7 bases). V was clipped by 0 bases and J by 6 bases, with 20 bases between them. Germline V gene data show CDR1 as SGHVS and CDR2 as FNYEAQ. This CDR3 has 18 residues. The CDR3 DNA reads TGTGCCAGCAGCTTAGCTTGGAGGGGGAGGGAAAGCGCCGGGGAGCTGTTTTTT. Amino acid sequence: CASSLAWRGRESAGELFF.

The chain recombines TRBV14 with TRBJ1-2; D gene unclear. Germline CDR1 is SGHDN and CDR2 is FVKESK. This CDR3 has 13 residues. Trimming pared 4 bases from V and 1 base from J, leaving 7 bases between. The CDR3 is CASSRSINYGYTF. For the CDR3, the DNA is TGTGCCAGCAGCCGCAGTATTAACTATGGCTACACCTTC.

CDR3 nucleotides: TGTGCCAGCAGCCTGGACATCGACTCCTACGAGCAGTACTTC. Residues: CASSLDIDSYEQYF. The gene calls are TRBV5-4 and TRBJ2-7, with D tentatively TRBD1 (5 bases). Between the trimmed V and J ends, which lost 4 bases and 0 bases, there was a span of 11 bases. The CDR3 length is 14 residues. From germline, CDR1 is SGHNT and CDR2 YYREEE (reference sequence).

The CDR3 DNA reads as TGTGCCAGCAACACAGGATTGAACACTGAAGCTTTCTTT. Amino acid sequence: CASNTGLNTEAFF. This chain links TRBV5-4 with TRBJ1-1; D is perhaps TRBD1 (5 bases). V was pared by 6 bases and J by 0 bases, with 9 bases between. The CDR3 extends over 13 amino acids. CDR1 SGHNT and CDR2 YYREEE come from the germline V gene (reference sequence).

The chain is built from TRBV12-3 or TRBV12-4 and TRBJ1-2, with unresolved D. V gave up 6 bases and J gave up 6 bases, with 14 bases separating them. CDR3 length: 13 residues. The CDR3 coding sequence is TGTGCCAGCAGCTACTTCGTGGTAGATGGCTACACCTTC. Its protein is CASSYFVVDGYTF.

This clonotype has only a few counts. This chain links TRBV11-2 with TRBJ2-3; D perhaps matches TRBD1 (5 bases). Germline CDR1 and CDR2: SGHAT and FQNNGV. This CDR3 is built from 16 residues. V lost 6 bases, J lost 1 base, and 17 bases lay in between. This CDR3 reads CASRSPWQTGTDTQYF. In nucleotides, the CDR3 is TGTGCCAGCAGATCGCCATGGCAGACAGGCACAGATACGCAGTATTTT.

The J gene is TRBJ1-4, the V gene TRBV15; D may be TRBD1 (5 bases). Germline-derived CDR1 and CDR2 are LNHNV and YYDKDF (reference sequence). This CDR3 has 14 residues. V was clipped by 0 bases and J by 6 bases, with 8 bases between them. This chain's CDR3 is CATSREGTDEKLFF. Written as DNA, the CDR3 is TGTGCCACCAGCAGAGAGGGGACGGATGAAAAACTGTTTTTT.

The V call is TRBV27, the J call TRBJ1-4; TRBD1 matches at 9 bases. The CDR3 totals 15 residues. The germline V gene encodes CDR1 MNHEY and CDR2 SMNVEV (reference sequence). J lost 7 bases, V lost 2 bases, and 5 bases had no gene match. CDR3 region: CASSLRDRVGEKLFF. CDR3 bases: TGTGCCAGCAGTTTAAGGGACAGGGTGGGTGAAAAACTGTTTTTT.

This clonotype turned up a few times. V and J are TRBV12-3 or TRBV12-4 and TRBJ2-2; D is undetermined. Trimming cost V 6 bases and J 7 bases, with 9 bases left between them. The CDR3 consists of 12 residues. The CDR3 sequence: CASSTGGGELFF. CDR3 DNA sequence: TGTGCCAGCAGCACGGGTGGCGGGGAGCTGTTTTTT.

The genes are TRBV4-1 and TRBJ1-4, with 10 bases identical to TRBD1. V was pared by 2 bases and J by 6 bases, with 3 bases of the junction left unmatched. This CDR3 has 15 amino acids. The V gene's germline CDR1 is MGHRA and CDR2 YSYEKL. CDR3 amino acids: CASSQPGQGYEKLFF. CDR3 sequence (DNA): TGCGCCAGCAGCCAACCGGGACAGGGGTATGAAAAACTGTTTTTT.

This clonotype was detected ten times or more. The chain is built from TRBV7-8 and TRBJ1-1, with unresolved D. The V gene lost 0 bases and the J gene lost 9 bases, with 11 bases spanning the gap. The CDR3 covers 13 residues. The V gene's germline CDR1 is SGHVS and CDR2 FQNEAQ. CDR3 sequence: CASSLAPGVKAFF. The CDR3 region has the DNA TGTGCCAGCAGCTTAGCCCCCGGGGTCAAAGCTTTCTTT.

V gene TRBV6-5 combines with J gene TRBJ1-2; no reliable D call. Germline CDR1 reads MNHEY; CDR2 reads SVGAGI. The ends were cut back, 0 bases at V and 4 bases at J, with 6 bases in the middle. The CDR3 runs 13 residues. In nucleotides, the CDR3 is TGTGCCAGCAGTTACTCGAACAGCTATGGCTACACCTTC. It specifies CASSYSNSYGYTF.

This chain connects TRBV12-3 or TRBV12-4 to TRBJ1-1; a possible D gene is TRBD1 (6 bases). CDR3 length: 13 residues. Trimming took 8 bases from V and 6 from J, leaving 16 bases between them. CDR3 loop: CASLTTGFPEAFF. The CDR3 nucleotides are TGTGCCAGCCTTACTACAGGGTTCCCTGAAGCTTTCTTT.

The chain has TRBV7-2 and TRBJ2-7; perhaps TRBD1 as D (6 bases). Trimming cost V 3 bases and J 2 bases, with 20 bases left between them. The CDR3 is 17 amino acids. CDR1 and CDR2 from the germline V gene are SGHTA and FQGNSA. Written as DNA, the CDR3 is TGTGCCAGCAGCTTTAGGGGCCAGGGGAGTCTCCCCTACGAGCAGTACTTC. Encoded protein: CASSFRGQGSLPYEQYF.